This is a list of T cell receptor beta chains from one sample in a study of T cell responses to AZD1222 COVID-19 vaccine. Profiled with immunoSEQ multiplex PCR; TCRdb holds only in-frame clones, not every one. The sample contains approximately 81,000 clones, around four fifths of which appear only once. The input for sequencing was peripheral blood, taken 28 days after the second AZD1222 dose. The origin of the receptors is an adult who received the AZD1222 COVID-19 vaccine. CDR3s include the opening cysteine and the closing phenylalanine or tryptophan. The order of the fields is CDR3 protein, CDR3 DNA, D gene, J gene, clone size, V gene. A D gene is named only where the DNA matches it firmly. A row's size may be missing; if present it is once, few, many or a size class.

CDR3aa: CASSSLGPGLPYNEQFF; CDR3nt: TGTGCCAGCAGTTCATTAGGTCCGGGACTTCCCTACAATGAGCAGTTCTTC; d_gene: NA; j_gene: TRBJ2-1; abundance: NA; v_gene: TRBV28
CDR3aa: CASSQDRRPGGTEAFF; CDR3nt: TGTGCCAGCAGCCAAGATAGGCGCCCAGGGGGCACTGAAGCTTTCTTT; d_gene: TRBD1; j_gene: TRBJ1-1; abundance: NA; v_gene: TRBV3-1/TRBV3-2
CDR3aa: CASSLAPGRVNQPQHF; CDR3nt: TGTGCCAGCAGCTTAGCCCCCGGTAGAGTTAATCAGCCCCAGCATTTT; d_gene: NA; j_gene: TRBJ1-5; abundance: NA; v_gene: TRBV7-2
CDR3aa: CASSMADRVMQGYTF; CDR3nt: TGTGCCAGTAGTATGGCGGACAGGGTAATGCAAGGCTACACCTTC; d_gene: TRBD1; j_gene: TRBJ1-2; abundance: few; v_gene: TRBV19
CDR3aa: CASNTGGLSNEQFF; CDR3nt: TGTGCCAGCAACACAGGGGGGCTTTCCAATGAGCAGTTCTTC; d_gene: TRBD1; j_gene: TRBJ2-1; abundance: few; v_gene: TRBV9
CDR3aa: CASSLEGAGGNEKLFF; CDR3nt: TGTGCCAGCAGCTTGGAGGGGGCAGGGGGAAATGAAAAACTGTTTTTT; d_gene: TRBD1; j_gene: TRBJ1-4; abundance: NA; v_gene: TRBV5-4
CDR3aa: CASSLERTGGNYGYTF; CDR3nt: TGCGCCAGCAGCTTGGAACGGACAGGGGGAAACTATGGCTACACCTTC; d_gene: TRBD1; j_gene: TRBJ1-2; abundance: NA; v_gene: TRBV5-1
CDR3aa: CASSLSGTSGSEQYF; CDR3nt: TGTGCCAGCAGCTTATCTGGGACTAGCGGGAGCGAGCAGTACTTC; d_gene: TRBD2; j_gene: TRBJ2-7; abundance: NA; v_gene: TRBV7-9
CDR3aa: CASSLVRIYEQYF; CDR3nt: TGTGCCAGCAGTTTGGTACGGATCTACGAGCAGTACTTC; d_gene: NA; j_gene: TRBJ2-7; abundance: medium-sized; v_gene: TRBV28
CDR3aa: CASSLRGATNEKLFF; CDR3nt: TGTGCCAGTAGTCTCCGGGGGGCAACTAATGAAAAACTGTTTTTT; d_gene: NA; j_gene: TRBJ1-4; abundance: NA; v_gene: TRBV19
CDR3aa: CAWSVERSGNTIYF; CDR3nt: TGTGCCTGGAGTGTTGAGAGGTCTGGAAACACCATATATTTT; d_gene: NA; j_gene: TRBJ1-3; abundance: NA; v_gene: TRBV30
CDR3aa: CATAPGQGNEQFF; CDR3nt: TGTGCCACCGCTCCGGGACAGGGGAATGAGCAGTTCTTC; d_gene: TRBD1; j_gene: TRBJ2-1; abundance: few; v_gene: TRBV12-3/TRBV12-4
CDR3aa: CASSPPRMNTEAFF; CDR3nt: TGTGCCAGCAGTCCCCCCCGGATGAACACTGAAGCTTTCTTT; d_gene: NA; j_gene: TRBJ1-1; abundance: NA; v_gene: TRBV28
CDR3aa: CASSPRSSGRPYQYF; CDR3nt: TGTGCCAGCTCACCACGTAGTAGCGGGAGGCCCTACCAGTACTTC; d_gene: TRBD2; j_gene: TRBJ2-7; abundance: NA; v_gene: TRBV18
CDR3aa: CASSPTGGVLLNVLTF; CDR3nt: TGTGCCAGCTCACCCACAGGGGGGGTGTTACTCAACGTCCTGACTTTC; d_gene: NA; j_gene: TRBJ2-6; abundance: once; v_gene: TRBV18
CDR3aa: CASSTGTGNYGYTF; CDR3nt: TGTGCCAGCTCAACCGGGACAGGGAACTATGGCTACACCTTC; d_gene: TRBD1; j_gene: TRBJ1-2; abundance: NA; v_gene: TRBV18
CDR3aa: CASTYGLSSYNEQFF; CDR3nt: TGTGCCAGCACTTACGGACTTTCCTCCTACAATGAGCAGTTCTTC; d_gene: NA; j_gene: TRBJ2-1; abundance: NA; v_gene: TRBV11-2
CDR3aa: CSASADSYNTEAFF; CDR3nt: TGCAGTGCTAGTGCGGACAGCTATAACACTGAAGCTTTCTTT; d_gene: NA; j_gene: TRBJ1-1; abundance: NA; v_gene: TRBV20-1
CDR3aa: CASSLERGREKLFF; CDR3nt: TGCGCCAGCAGCTTGGAACGGGGGAGGGAAAAACTGTTTTTT; d_gene: NA; j_gene: TRBJ1-4; abundance: NA; v_gene: TRBV5-1
CDR3aa: CASRNLQGRKPYTF; CDR3nt: TGTGCCAGCAGGAACCTACAGGGGAGGAAGCCCTACACCTTC; d_gene: TRBD1; j_gene: TRBJ1-2; abundance: NA; v_gene: TRBV6-5
CDR3aa: CASSPKGEQFF; CDR3nt: TGTGCCAGCAGCCCCAAAGGGGAGCAGTTCTTC; d_gene: NA; j_gene: TRBJ2-1; abundance: NA; v_gene: TRBV11-2
CDR3aa: CASSQVTGGGTEAFF; CDR3nt: TGCGCCAGCAGCCAAGTAACAGGGGGCGGCACTGAAGCTTTCTTT; d_gene: TRBD1; j_gene: TRBJ1-1; abundance: NA; v_gene: TRBV4-1
CDR3aa: CASSQEVRAPFGEKLFF; CDR3nt: TGTGCCAGCAGCCAAGAAGTCAGGGCCCCTTTCGGTGAAAAACTGTTTTTT; d_gene: NA; j_gene: TRBJ1-4; abundance: once; v_gene: TRBV3-1/TRBV3-2
CDR3aa: CASSLMAESNQPQHF; CDR3nt: TGTGCCAGCAGTTTAATGGCGGAGAGCAATCAGCCCCAGCATTTT; d_gene: NA; j_gene: TRBJ1-5; abundance: NA; v_gene: TRBV27
CDR3aa: CASSPGGVARDAFF; CDR3nt: TGTGCCAGCAGCCCTGGGGGGGTAGCCCGGGACGCTTTCTTT; d_gene: NA; j_gene: TRBJ1-1; abundance: NA; v_gene: TRBV7-2
CDR3aa: CASSHNSNEQYF; CDR3nt: TGCGCCAGCAGCCACAACAGCAACGAGCAGTACTTC; d_gene: NA; j_gene: TRBJ2-7; abundance: NA; v_gene: TRBV4-1
CDR3aa: CSASSDSYEQYF; CDR3nt: TGCAGTGCTAGTTCGGACTCCTACGAGCAGTACTTC; d_gene: NA; j_gene: TRBJ2-7; abundance: NA; v_gene: TRBV20-1
CDR3aa: CASSTQGEQYF; CDR3nt: TGTGCCAGCTCAACCCAGGGCGAGCAGTACTTC; d_gene: NA; j_gene: TRBJ2-7; abundance: NA; v_gene: TRBV18
CDR3aa: CAWSGGDEQYF; CDR3nt: TGTGCCTGGAGTGGGGGCGACGAGCAGTACTTC; d_gene: NA; j_gene: TRBJ2-7; abundance: NA; v_gene: TRBV30
CDR3aa: CASSISRNTEAFF; CDR3nt: TGTGCCAGTAGTATTAGTCGAAACACTGAAGCTTTCTTT; d_gene: NA; j_gene: TRBJ1-1; abundance: few; v_gene: TRBV19
CDR3aa: CASSVGHSGVVSYEQYF; CDR3nt: TGTGCCAGCAGCGTGGGGCATAGCGGGGTTGTCTCCTACGAGCAGTACTTC; d_gene: TRBD2; j_gene: TRBJ2-7; abundance: few; v_gene: TRBV11-2
CDR3aa: CASSSPRTGEWSGANVLTF; CDR3nt: TGTGCCAGCAGCTCACCCCGGACAGGGGAGTGGTCTGGGGCCAACGTCCTGACTTTC; d_gene: TRBD1; j_gene: TRBJ2-6; abundance: NA; v_gene: TRBV5-4
CDR3aa: CSVEVSGQYTEAFF; CDR3nt: TGCAGCGTTGAAGTTTCGGGACAGTACACTGAAGCTTTCTTT; d_gene: TRBD1; j_gene: TRBJ1-1; abundance: NA; v_gene: TRBV29-1
CDR3aa: CAWSVLRLNTEAFF; CDR3nt: TGTGCCTGGAGTGTACTAAGATTGAACACTGAAGCTTTCTTT; d_gene: NA; j_gene: TRBJ1-1; abundance: few; v_gene: TRBV30
CDR3aa: CASSPGRRNEKLFF; CDR3nt: TGTGCCAGCAGCCCTGGACGGAGGAATGAAAAACTGTTTTTT; d_gene: NA; j_gene: TRBJ1-4; abundance: NA; v_gene: TRBV3-1/TRBV3-2
CDR3aa: CASSFRTSGSREETQYF; CDR3nt: TGCGCCAGCAGCTTTAGGACTAGCGGGAGCCGGGAGGAGACCCAGTACTTC; d_gene: TRBD2; j_gene: TRBJ2-5; abundance: few; v_gene: TRBV5-1
CDR3aa: CASSPDRVRNTEAFF; CDR3nt: TGTGCCAGCTCACCGGACAGGGTAAGGAACACTGAAGCTTTCTTT; d_gene: TRBD1; j_gene: TRBJ1-1; abundance: NA; v_gene: TRBV18
CDR3aa: CASSYSRYRTSTEAFF; CDR3nt: TGTGCCAGCAGTTACTCGAGGTACAGGACCTCCACTGAAGCTTTCTTT; d_gene: NA; j_gene: TRBJ1-1; abundance: few; v_gene: TRBV6-5
CDR3aa: CASSPRGGLAVTYEQYF; CDR3nt: TGTGCCAGCAGTCCCCGGGGGGGGCTAGCGGTAACCTACGAGCAGTACTTC; d_gene: TRBD2; j_gene: TRBJ2-7; abundance: NA; v_gene: TRBV27
CDR3aa: CASSSPTSRGDEQYF; CDR3nt: TGTGCCAGCAGCTCCCCCACTTCGAGGGGAGACGAGCAGTACTTC; d_gene: NA; j_gene: TRBJ2-7; abundance: NA; v_gene: TRBV7-9
CDR3aa: CATSWGNTEAFF; CDR3nt: TGTGCCACCAGTTGGGGAAACACTGAAGCTTTCTTT; d_gene: NA; j_gene: TRBJ1-1; abundance: NA; v_gene: TRBV15
CDR3aa: CASSTANTEAFF; CDR3nt: TGTGCCAGCAGTACCGCTAACACTGAAGCTTTCTTT; d_gene: NA; j_gene: TRBJ1-1; abundance: medium-sized; v_gene: TRBV27
CDR3aa: CASSFRLNTEAFF; CDR3nt: TGTGCCAGCAGTTTTCGACTGAACACTGAAGCTTTCTTT; d_gene: NA; j_gene: TRBJ1-1; abundance: NA; v_gene: TRBV27
CDR3aa: CASSLVIGETDTQYF; CDR3nt: TGTGCCAGCAGCTTAGTGATCGGGGAGACAGATACGCAGTATTTT; d_gene: NA; j_gene: TRBJ2-3; abundance: NA; v_gene: TRBV7-2
CDR3aa: CASSADRRNSPLHF; CDR3nt: TGTGCCAGCAGCGCGGACAGGAGGAACTCACCCCTCCACTTT; d_gene: TRBD1; j_gene: TRBJ1-6; abundance: NA; v_gene: TRBV5-6